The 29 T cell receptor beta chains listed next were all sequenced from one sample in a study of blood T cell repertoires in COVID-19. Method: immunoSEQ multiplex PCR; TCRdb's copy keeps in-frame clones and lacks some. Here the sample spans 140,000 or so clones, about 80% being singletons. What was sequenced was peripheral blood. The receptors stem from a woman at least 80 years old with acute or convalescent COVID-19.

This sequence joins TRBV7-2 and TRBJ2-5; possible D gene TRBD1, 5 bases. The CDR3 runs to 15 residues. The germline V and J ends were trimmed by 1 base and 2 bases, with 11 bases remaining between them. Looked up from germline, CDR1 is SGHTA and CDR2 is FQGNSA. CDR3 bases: TGTGCCAGCAGCTTAGATTTTCCAGGGCAAGAGACCCAGTACTTC. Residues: CASSLDFPGQETQYF.

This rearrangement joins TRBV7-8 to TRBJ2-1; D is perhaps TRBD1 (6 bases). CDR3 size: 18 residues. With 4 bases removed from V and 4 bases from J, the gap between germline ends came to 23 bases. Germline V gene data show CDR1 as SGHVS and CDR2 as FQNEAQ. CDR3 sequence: CASSSTWSRGAHYNEQFF. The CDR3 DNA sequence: TGTGCCAGCAGCTCTACATGGTCCAGGGGCGCTCATTACAATGAGCAGTTCTTC.

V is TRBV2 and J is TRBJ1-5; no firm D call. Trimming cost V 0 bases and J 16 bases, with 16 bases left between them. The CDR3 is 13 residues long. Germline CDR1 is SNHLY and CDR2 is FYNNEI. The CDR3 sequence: CASSEALSGGNHF. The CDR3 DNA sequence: TGTGCCAGCAGTGAAGCGTTGTCAGGAGGTAACCATTTT.

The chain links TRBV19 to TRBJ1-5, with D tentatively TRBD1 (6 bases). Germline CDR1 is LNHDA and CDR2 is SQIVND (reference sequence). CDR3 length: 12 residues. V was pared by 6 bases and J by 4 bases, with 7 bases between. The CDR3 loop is CASRQGNQPQHF. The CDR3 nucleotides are TGTGCCAGTAGACAGGGTAATCAGCCCCAGCATTTT.

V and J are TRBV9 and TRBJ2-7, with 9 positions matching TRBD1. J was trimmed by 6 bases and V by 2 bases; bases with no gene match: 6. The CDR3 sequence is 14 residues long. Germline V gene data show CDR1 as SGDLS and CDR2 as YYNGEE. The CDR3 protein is CASSVRTGAFEQYF. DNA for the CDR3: TGTGCCAGCAGCGTCCGGACAGGGGCGTTCGAGCAGTACTTC. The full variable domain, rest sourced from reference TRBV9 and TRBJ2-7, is DSGVTQTPKHLITATGQRVTLRCSPRSGDLSVYWYQQSLDQGLQFLIQYYNGEERAKGNILERFSAQQFPDLHSELNLSSLELGDSALYFCASSVRTGAFEQYFGPGTRLTVT.

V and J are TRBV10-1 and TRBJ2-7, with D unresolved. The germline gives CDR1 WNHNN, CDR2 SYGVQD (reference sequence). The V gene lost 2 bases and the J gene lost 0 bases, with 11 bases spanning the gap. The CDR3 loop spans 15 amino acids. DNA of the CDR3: TGCGCCAGCAGTGAGGGCAGGTCTCTCTCCTACGAGCAGTACTTC. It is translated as CASSEGRSLSYEQYF.

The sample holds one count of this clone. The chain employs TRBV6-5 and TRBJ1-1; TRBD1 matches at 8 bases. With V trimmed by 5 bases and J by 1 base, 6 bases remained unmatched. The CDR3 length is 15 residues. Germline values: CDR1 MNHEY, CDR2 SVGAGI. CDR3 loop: CASSHRTGPNTEAFF. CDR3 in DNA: TGTGCCAGCAGTCACAGGACAGGGCCGAACACTGAAGCTTTCTTT.

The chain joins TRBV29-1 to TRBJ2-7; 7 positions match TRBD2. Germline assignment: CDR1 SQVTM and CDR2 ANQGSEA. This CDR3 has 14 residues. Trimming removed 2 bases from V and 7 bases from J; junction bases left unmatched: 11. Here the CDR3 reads CSVETGGGFGEQYF. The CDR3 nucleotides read TGCAGCGTTGAAACTGGCGGGGGTTTCGGGGAGCAGTACTTC.

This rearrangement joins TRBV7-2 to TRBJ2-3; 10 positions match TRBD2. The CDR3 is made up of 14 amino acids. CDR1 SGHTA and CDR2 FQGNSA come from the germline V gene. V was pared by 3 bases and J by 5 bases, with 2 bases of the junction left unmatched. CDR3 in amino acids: CASSFSGGKDTQYF. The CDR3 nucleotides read TGTGCCAGCAGCTTTAGCGGGGGGAAAGATACGCAGTATTTT. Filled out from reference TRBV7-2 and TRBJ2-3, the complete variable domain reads GAGVSQSPSNKVTEKGKDVELRCDPISGHTALYWYRQSLGQGLEFLIYFQGNSAPDKSGLPSDRFSAERTGGSVSTLTIQRTQQEDSAVYLCASSFSGGKDTQYFGPGTRLTVL.

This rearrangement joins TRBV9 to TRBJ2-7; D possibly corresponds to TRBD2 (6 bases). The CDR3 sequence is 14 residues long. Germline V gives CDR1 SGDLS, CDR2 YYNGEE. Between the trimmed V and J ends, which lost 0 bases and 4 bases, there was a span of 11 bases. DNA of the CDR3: TGTGCCAGCAGCGTAGGTGGGGGGATTTACGAGCAGTACTTC. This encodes CASSVGGGIYEQYF.

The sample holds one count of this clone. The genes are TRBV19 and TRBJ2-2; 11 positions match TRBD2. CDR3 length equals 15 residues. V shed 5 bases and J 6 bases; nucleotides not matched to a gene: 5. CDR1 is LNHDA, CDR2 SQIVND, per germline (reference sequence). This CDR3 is CASSVAGGPSGELFF. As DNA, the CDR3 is TGTGCCAGTAGTGTAGCGGGGGGGCCTTCCGGGGAGCTGTTTTTT. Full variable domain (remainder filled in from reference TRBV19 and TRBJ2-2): DGGITQSPKYLFRKEGQNVTLSCEQNLNHDAMYWYRQDPGQGLRLIYYSQIVNDFQKGDIAEGYSVSREKKESFPLTVTSAQKNPTAFYLCASSVAGGPSGELFFGEGSRLTVL.

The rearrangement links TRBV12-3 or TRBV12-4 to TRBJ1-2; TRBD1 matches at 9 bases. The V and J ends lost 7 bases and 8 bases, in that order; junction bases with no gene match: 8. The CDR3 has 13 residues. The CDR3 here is CASNPGQGGGYTF. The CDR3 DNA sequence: TGTGCCAGCAACCCGGGACAGGGAGGCGGCTACACCTTC.

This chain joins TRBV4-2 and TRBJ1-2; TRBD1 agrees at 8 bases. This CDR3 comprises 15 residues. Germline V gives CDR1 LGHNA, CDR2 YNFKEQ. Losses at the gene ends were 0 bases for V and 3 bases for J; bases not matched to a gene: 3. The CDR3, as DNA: TGTGCCAGCAGCCAAGATGAACAGGGGGACTATGGCTACACCTTC. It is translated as CASSQDEQGDYGYTF.

The CDR3 spells CASSSSGGENEQYF. The CDR3 nucleotides read TGTGCCAGCAGCTCTTCAGGGGGCGAGAACGAGCAGTACTTC. V is TRBV5-6 and J is TRBJ2-7, with 8 bases fitting TRBD1. Germline CDR1 reads SGHDT; CDR2 reads YYEEEE. The CDR3 consists of 14 residues. After removal of 3 bases from V and 5 bases from J, the junction contained 7 bases not matched to a gene.

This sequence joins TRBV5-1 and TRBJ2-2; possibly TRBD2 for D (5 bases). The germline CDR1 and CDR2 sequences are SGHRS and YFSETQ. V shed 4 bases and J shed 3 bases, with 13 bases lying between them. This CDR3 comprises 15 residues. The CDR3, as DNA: TGCGCCAGCAGCCCGAGGGCGAGGGACACCGGGGAGCTGTTTTTT. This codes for CASSPRARDTGELFF.

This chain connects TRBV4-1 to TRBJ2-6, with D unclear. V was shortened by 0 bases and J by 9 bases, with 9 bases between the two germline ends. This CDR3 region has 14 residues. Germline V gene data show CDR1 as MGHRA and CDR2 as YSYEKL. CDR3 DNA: TGCGCCAGCAGCCAAGATGTGGCAGGCAACGTCCTGACTTTC. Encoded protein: CASSQDVAGNVLTF.

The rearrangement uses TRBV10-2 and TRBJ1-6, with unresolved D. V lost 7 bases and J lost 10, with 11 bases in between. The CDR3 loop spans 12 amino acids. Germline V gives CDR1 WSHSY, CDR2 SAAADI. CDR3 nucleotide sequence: TGCGCCAGCATGGTAGGCGGCTCACCCCTCCACTTT. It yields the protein CASMVGGSPLHF.

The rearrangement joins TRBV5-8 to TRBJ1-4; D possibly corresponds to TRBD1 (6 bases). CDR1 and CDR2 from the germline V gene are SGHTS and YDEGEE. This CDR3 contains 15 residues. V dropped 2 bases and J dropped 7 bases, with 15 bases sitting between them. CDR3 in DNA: TGTGCCAGCAGCTTCAGGGGCGTCGGGTCTGAAAAACTGTTTTTT. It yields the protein CASSFRGVGSEKLFF.

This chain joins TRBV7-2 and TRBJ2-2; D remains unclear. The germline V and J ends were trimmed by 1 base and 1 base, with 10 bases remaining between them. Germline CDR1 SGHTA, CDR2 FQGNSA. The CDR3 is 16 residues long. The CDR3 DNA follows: TGTGCCAGCAGCTTAGGGGCCAGGTTGAACACCGGGGAGCTGTTTTTT. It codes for CASSLGARLNTGELFF.

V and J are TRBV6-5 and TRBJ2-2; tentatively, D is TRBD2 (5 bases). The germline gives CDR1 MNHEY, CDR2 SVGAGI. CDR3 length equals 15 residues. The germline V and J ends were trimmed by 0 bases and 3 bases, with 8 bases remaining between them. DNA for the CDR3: TGTGCCAGCAGTTACTCGAAGCGGTACACCGGGGAGCTGTTTTTT. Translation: CASSYSKRYTGELFF.

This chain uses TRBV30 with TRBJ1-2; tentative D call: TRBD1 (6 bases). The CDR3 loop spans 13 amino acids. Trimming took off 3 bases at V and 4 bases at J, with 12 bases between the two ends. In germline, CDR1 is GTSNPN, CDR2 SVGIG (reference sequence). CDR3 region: CAWRAGASYGYTF. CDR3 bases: TGTGCCTGGAGGGCAGGGGCGTCCTATGGCTACACCTTC.

The CDR3 loop is CSVQRGGGYGYTF. DNA of the CDR3: TGCAGCGTTCAAAGGGGGGGAGGCTATGGCTACACCTTC. The chain employs TRBV29-1 and TRBJ1-2; tentatively, D is TRBD1 (6 bases). This CDR3 is 13 amino acids long. Germline assignment: CDR1 SQVTM and CDR2 ANQGSEA. V was pared by 5 bases and J by 4 bases, with 14 bases between.

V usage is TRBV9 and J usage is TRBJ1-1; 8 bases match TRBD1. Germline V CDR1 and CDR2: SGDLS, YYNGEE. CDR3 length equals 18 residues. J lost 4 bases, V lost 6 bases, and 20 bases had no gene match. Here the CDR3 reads CASTKSWGQGAKSTEAFF. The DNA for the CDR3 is TGTGCCAGCACCAAGTCCTGGGGCCAGGGGGCAAAGAGCACTGAAGCTTTCTTT.

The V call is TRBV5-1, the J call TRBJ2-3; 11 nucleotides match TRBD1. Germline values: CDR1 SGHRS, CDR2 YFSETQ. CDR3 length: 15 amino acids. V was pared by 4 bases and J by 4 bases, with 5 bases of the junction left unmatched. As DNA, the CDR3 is TGCGCCAGCAGCGGCGGACAGGGGGCCCCAGATACGCAGTATTTT. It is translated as CASSGGQGAPDTQYF.

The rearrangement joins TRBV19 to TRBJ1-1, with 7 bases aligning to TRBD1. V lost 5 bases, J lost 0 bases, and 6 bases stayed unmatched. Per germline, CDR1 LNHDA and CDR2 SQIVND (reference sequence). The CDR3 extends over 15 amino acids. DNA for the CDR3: TGTGCCAGTAGTCGACAGGGCGGTTTGAACACTGAAGCTTTCTTT. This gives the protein CASSRQGGLNTEAFF.

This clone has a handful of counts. CDR3 in amino acids: CASSSTAGEPQHF. The CDR3 DNA reads as TGTGCCAGCAGCTCCACCGCAGGGGAGCCCCAGCATTTT. The J gene is TRBJ1-5, the V gene TRBV7-3, with D possibly matching TRBD1 (6 bases). The length of the CDR3 is 13 residues. Trimming took off 4 bases at V and 8 bases at J, with 12 bases between the two ends. Germline CDR1 reads SGHTA; CDR2 reads FQGTGA.

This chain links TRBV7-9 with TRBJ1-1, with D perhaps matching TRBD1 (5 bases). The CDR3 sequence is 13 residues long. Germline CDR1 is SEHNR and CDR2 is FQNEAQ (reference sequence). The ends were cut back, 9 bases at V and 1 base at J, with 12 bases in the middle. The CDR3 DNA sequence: TGTGCCAGTCACATGGGGGGGAACACTGAAGCTTTCTTT. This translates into CASHMGGNTEAFF.

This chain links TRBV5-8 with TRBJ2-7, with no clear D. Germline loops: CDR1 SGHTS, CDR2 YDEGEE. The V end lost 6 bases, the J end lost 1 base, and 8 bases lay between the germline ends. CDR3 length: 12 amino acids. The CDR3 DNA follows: TGTGCCAGCAATAGCATATCCTACGAGCAGTACTTC. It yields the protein CASNSISYEQYF. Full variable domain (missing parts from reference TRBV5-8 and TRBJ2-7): EAGVTQSPTHLIKTRGQQATLRCSPISGHTSVYWYQQALGLGLQFLLWYDEGEERNRGNFPPRFSGRQFPNYSSELNVNALELEDSALYLCASNSISYEQYFGPGTRLTVT.

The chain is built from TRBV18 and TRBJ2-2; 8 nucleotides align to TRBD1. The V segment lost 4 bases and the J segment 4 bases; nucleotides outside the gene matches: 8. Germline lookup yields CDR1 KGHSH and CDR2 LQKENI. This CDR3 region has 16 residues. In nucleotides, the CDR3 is TGTGCCAGCTCACAAAAAGGACAGGGCTCCACCGGGGAGCTGTTTTTT. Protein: CASSQKGQGSTGELFF. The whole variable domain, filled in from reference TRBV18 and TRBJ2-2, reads NAGVMQNPRHLVRRRGQEARLRCSPMKGHSHVYWYRQLPEEGLKFMVYLQKENIIDESGMPKERFSAEFPKEGPSILRIQQVVRGDSAAYFCASSQKGQGSTGELFFGEGSRLTVL.